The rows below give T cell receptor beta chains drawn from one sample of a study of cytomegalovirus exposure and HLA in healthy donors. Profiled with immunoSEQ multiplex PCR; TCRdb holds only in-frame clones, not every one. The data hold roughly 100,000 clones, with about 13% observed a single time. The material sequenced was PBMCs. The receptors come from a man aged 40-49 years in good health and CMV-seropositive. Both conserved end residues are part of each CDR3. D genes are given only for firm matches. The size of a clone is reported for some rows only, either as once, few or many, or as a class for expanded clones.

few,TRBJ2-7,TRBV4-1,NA,CASSHKHGETYEQYF,TGCGCCAGCAGCCACAAGCACGGGGAGACCTACGAGCAGTACTTC
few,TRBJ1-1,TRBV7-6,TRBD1,CASRPGGENTEAFF,TGTGCCAGCAGGCCAGGGGGCGAGAATACTGAAGCTTTCTTT
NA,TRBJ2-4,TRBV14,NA,CASSQDGFRYF,TGTGCCAGCAGCCAAGATGGCTTCCGCTACTTC
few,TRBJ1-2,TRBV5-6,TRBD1,CASSLGQGAGYTF,TGTGCCAGCAGCTTGGGACAGGGGGCAGGCTACACCTTC
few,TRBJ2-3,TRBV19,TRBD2,CASSMTAGGPTDTQYF,TGTGCCAGTAGTATGACAGCGGGAGGCCCCACAGATACGCAGTATTTT
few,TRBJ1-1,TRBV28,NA,CASTPRRNDEAFF,TGTGCCAGCACCCCAAGGAGAAACGACGAAGCTTTCTTT
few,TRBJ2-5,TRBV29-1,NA,CSLSFGGTGETQYF,TGCAGCCTTTCATTTGGGGGGACGGGAGAGACCCAGTACTTC
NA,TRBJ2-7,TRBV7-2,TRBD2,CASSSLAGGLRSEQYF,TGTGCCAGCAGCTCACTAGCGGGAGGGCTCCGGTCCGAGCAGTACTTC
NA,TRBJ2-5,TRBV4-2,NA,CASSQVEGRGMETRYF,TGTGCCAGCAGCCAAGTAGAGGGCAGAGGGATGGAGACCCGGTACTTC
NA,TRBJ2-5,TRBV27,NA,CASSRQLQETQYF,TGTGCCAGCAGCCGACAGTTACAAGAGACCCAGTACTTC
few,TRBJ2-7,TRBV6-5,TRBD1,CASSSITGVVYEQYF,TGTGCCAGCAGTTCGATAACAGGGGTGGTATACGAGCAGTACTTC
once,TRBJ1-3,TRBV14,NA,CASSRALLPGNTIYF,TGTGCCAGCAGCCGAGCACTTCTACCTGGAAACACCATATATTTT
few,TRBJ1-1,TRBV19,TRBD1,CASSIGQGVQTEAFF,TGTGCCAGTAGTATAGGACAGGGGGTACAGACTGAAGCTTTCTTT
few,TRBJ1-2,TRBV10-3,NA,CAIRGRKDGYTF,TGTGCCATCAGGGGGCGGAAGGATGGCTACACCTTC
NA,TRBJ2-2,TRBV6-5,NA,CASSPTAGLGGELFF,TGTGCCAGCAGCCCAACCGCAGGGCTGGGCGGGGAGCTGTTTTTT
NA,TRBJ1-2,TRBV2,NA,CASKVTLANYGYTF,TGTGCCAGCAAAGTTACTTTGGCTAACTATGGCTACACCTTC
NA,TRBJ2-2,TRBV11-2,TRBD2,CASRGLAGSTIGELFF,TGTGCCAGCAGAGGACTAGCGGGATCGACAATAGGGGAGCTGTTTTTT
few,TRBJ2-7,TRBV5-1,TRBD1,CASSAQGLSYEQYF,TGCGCCAGCAGCGCACAGGGGCTCTCCTACGAGCAGTACTTC
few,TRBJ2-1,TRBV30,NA,CAWRERGYNEQFF,TGTGCCTGGCGGGAGAGGGGCTACAATGAGCAGTTCTTC
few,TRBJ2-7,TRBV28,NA,CASSFYAGTYEQYF,TGTGCCAGCAGTTTCTACGCGGGAACCTACGAGCAGTACTTC
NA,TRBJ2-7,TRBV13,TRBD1,CASRRDSSYEQYF,TGTGCCAGCAGAAGGGACAGCTCCTACGAGCAGTACTTC
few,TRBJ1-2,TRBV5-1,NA,CASTLTTGNYGYTF,TGCGCCAGCACCCTAACTACAGGGAACTATGGCTACACCTTC
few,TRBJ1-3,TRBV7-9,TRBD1,CASTGTGVGNTIYF,TGTGCCAGCACCGGGACAGGGGTGGGAAACACCATATATTTT
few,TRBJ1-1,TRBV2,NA,CASTLDTRGTEAFF,TGTGCCAGCACCTTGGACACCCGGGGGACTGAAGCTTTCTTT
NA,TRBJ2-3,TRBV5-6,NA,CASSSSDTQYF,TGTGCCAGCAGCTCCTCAGATACGCAGTATTTT
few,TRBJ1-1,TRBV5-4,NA,CASSRDLGGTEAFF,TGTGCCAGCAGCCGTGACCTCGGGGGAACTGAAGCTTTCTTT
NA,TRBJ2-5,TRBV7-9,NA,CASSSFRDSFKETQYF,TGTGCCAGCAGCTCCTTTCGCGACAGTTTCAAAGAGACCCAGTACTTC
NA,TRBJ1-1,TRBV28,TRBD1,CASSYGDRVNTEAFF,TGTGCCAGCAGTTACGGGGACAGGGTGAACACTGAAGCTTTCTTT